This passage covers 22 T cell receptor beta chains from one sample sequenced in a study of blood T cell repertoires in COVID-19. Profiling relied on immunoSEQ multiplex PCR, and the TCRdb table lists in-frame clones only, not all of them. The sample consists of about 220,000 clones, roughly 80% of them appearing once. The sequenced sample consisted of PBMCs or T cells enriched from blood (not recorded which). The receptors come from a woman between 50 and 59 years old who had been exposed to COVID-19.

The V gene is TRBV5-4, the J gene TRBJ2-7, with 7 bases aligning to TRBD1. Germline V gene data show CDR1 as SGHNT and CDR2 as YYREEE (reference sequence). Trimming removed 7 bases from V and 2 bases from J; junction bases left unmatched: 6. This CDR3 has 13 amino acids. The CDR3 nucleotides read TGTGCCAGCTCATCGGGACAGACCTACGAGCAGTACTTC. Translation gives CASSSGQTYEQYF. Combining the CDR3 with reference TRBV5-4 and TRBJ2-7 gives the whole variable domain ETGVTQSPTHLIKTRGQQVTLRCSSQSGHNTVSWYQQALGQGPQFIFQYYREEENGRGNFPPRFSGLQFPNYSSELNVNALELDDSALYLCASSSGQTYEQYFGPGTRLTVT.

The CDR3 bases are TGTGCCAGTAGTTCCCAGAGGGATCAGCCCCAGCATTTT. Its translation is CASSSQRDQPQHF. The chain joins TRBV19 to TRBJ1-5; D not certain. Trimming stripped 5 bases from V and 5 bases from J, with 10 bases between. The CDR3 is made up of 13 amino acids. CDR1 is LNHDA and CDR2 is SQIVND in the germline V gene (reference sequence). Variable domain in full (rest from reference TRBV19 and TRBJ1-5): DGGITQSPKYLFRKEGQNVTLSCEQNLNHDAMYWYRQDPGQGLRLIYYSQIVNDFQKGDIAEGYSVSREKKESFPLTVTSAQKNPTAFYLCASSSQRDQPQHFGDGTRLSIL.

The chain recombines TRBV6-5 with TRBJ1-3; D perhaps matches TRBD1 (6 bases). The CDR3 sequence is 14 residues long. CDR1 and CDR2 from the germline V gene are MNHEY and SVGAGI. Trimming cost V 6 bases and J 1 base, with 10 bases left between them. The CDR3 loop is CASRVGGSGNTIYF. CDR3 bases: TGTGCCAGCAGAGTAGGGGGATCTGGAAACACCATATATTTT.

V is TRBV9 and J is TRBJ2-5; 11 bases fit TRBD2. Germline trimming cut 3 bases from V and 7 bases from J; bases unmatched to any gene: 5. This CDR3 contains 14 residues. Per germline, CDR1 SGDLS and CDR2 YYNGEE. CDR3 loop: CASSALAGGGTQYF. The DNA of the CDR3 is TGTGCCAGCAGCGCCCTAGCGGGGGGTGGGACCCAGTACTTC.

The gene calls are TRBV3-1 (or the pseudogene TRBV3-2) and TRBJ1-4; 9 bases line up with TRBD1. J was trimmed by 2 bases and V by 4 bases; bases with no gene match: 8. The CDR3 extends over 17 amino acids. Germline CDR1 and CDR2: LGHDT and YNNKEL (reference sequence). This CDR3 reads CASSPNRDRGTNEKLFF. The CDR3 DNA follows: TGTGCCAGCAGCCCGAATCGCGACAGGGGGACTAATGAAAAACTGTTTTTT.

This clone was found once. This chain connects TRBV18 to TRBJ2-6; TRBD1 might be the D (5 bases). Germline CDR1 KGHSH, CDR2 LQKENI. The CDR3 runs to 13 residues. Trimming removed 8 bases from V and 3 bases from J, with 8 bases in between. CDR3 nucleotide sequence: TGTGCCAGCCAGGGTAGTGGGGCCAACGTCCTGACTTTC. Protein product: CASQGSGANVLTF.

The V call is TRBV21-1, the J call TRBJ1-6; the D call TRBD1 from the table was never checked on the DNA. TRBV21-1 is listed as a pseudogene. The CDR3 is made up of 17 amino acids. CDR3 DNA sequence: TGTGCCAGCAGCAAAGAGCCAGGGGCGCCCTATAATTCACCCCTCCACTTT. It is translated as CASSKEPGAPYNSPLHF.

The V and J genes are TRBV12-1 and TRBJ1-5; TRBD1 reflects the table's D call only, with no check against the DNA. TRBV12-1 is a known pseudogene. CDR3 size: 18 residues. In DNA, the CDR3 is TGTGCCAGCAGCAGTATACGGAGGACAGGAGATAGCAATCAGCCCCAGCATTTT. As protein: CASSSIRRTGDSNQPQHF.

This clone was seen a single time. The chain carries TRBV24-1 and TRBJ2-1, with D uncertain. This CDR3 is built from 15 residues. Trimming cost V 1 base and J 9 bases, with 15 bases left between them. Germline V gene sequence: CDR1 KGHDR, CDR2 SFDVKD. CDR3 sequence reads: CATSDFVGSQGEQFF. The CDR3 DNA is TGTGCCACCAGTGATTTCGTGGGCTCCCAAGGTGAGCAGTTCTTC.

The chain combines TRBV2 with TRBJ2-1; TRBD2 is a possible D gene (6 bases). Germline CDR1 SNHLY, CDR2 FYNNEI. V lost 1 base, J lost 9 bases, and 16 bases lay in between. The CDR3 is 15 amino acids. The CDR3 reads CASSEGGTRGTEQFF. The CDR3 DNA reads as TGTGCCAGCAGTGAAGGCGGGACCCGGGGGACTGAGCAGTTCTTC.

V usage is TRBV6-5 and J usage is TRBJ2-5; possible D gene TRBD2, 5 bases. Germline CDR1 MNHEY, CDR2 SVGAGI. There are 12 residues in the CDR3. Trimming took off 3 bases at V and 5 bases at J, with 7 bases between the two ends. The CDR3 coding sequence is TGTGCCAGCAGTTATAGGGAGGAGACCCAGTACTTC. Its translation is CASSYREETQYF.

The J gene is TRBJ1-3, the V gene TRBV9; the match to TRBD1 covers 8 bases. The CDR3 runs 13 residues. In germline, CDR1 is SGDLS, CDR2 YYNGEE. Trimming removed 5 bases from V and 8 bases from J; junction bases left unmatched: 6. CDR3 nucleotide sequence: TGTGCCAGCAGAAGGACAGGGTCGGACACCATATATTTT. This codes for CASRRTGSDTIYF.

V and J are TRBV30 and TRBJ1-6; D is possibly TRBD1 (6 bases). This CDR3 is built from 14 residues. The ends were cut back, 4 bases at V and 9 bases at J, with 16 bases in the middle. Per germline, CDR1 GTSNPN and CDR2 SVGIG (reference sequence). CDR3 in amino acids: CAWKGRQGSSPLHF. For the CDR3, the DNA is TGTGCCTGGAAGGGTAGGCAGGGGAGTTCACCCCTCCACTTT.

V usage is TRBV30 and J usage is TRBJ2-1, with D possibly matching TRBD2 (6 bases). The CDR3 contains 17 residues. The germline V gene encodes CDR1 GTSNPN and CDR2 SVGIG (reference sequence). Trimming took off 0 bases at V and 4 bases at J, with 19 bases between the two ends. CDR3 sequence reads: CAWSVHQAGRPYNEQFF. In DNA, the CDR3 is TGTGCCTGGAGTGTACACCAAGCGGGTCGACCTTACAATGAGCAGTTCTTC.

The chain uses TRBV27 and TRBJ1-1, with 10 nucleotides matching TRBD1. CDR3 length: 14 residues. V lost 5 bases and J lost 4; bases outside the gene matches: 4. CDR1 is MNHEY and CDR2 is SMNVEV in the germline V gene (reference sequence). The CDR3 DNA reads TGTGCCAGCAGTGCCTGGACAGGGGGCACTGAAGCTTTCTTT. The encoded protein is CASSAWTGGTEAFF.

The V gene is TRBV4-2, the J gene TRBJ1-5; TRBD1 agrees at 9 bases. Trimming took 1 base from V and 7 from J; bases not matched to a gene: 2. In germline, CDR1 is LGHNA, CDR2 YNFKEQ. The CDR3 has 14 amino acids. Here the CDR3 reads CASSQGTGDQPQHF. DNA for the CDR3: TGTGCCAGCAGCCAAGGGACAGGGGACCAGCCCCAGCATTTT.

J is TRBJ1-1 and V is TRBV28, with D tentatively TRBD1 (5 bases). Looked up from germline, CDR1 is MDHEN and CDR2 is SYDVKM. CDR3 length: 14 residues. Trimming removed 2 bases from V and 1 base from J, with 8 bases in between. The CDR3 nucleotides are TGTGCCAGCAGTTTAGCGACAGCGAACACTGAAGCTTTCTTT. This translates into CASSLATANTEAFF.

This sequence joins TRBV11-2 and TRBJ2-2; 7 nucleotides match TRBD2. Germline CDR1 SGHAT, CDR2 FQNNGV. Trimming at V came to 2 bases and at J to 5 bases, leaving 5 bases not matched to a gene. CDR3 size: 15 residues. The chain's CDR3 is CASSLIGGITGELFF. Written as DNA, the CDR3 is TGTGCCAGCAGCTTAATCGGGGGGATAACCGGGGAGCTGTTTTTT.

The rearrangement uses TRBV29-1 and TRBJ1-1; D is ambiguous. Between the trimmed V and J ends, which lost 3 bases and 4 bases, there was a span of 15 bases. The CDR3 loop spans 14 amino acids. Germline V gene sequence: CDR1 SQVTM, CDR2 ANQGSEA. The CDR3 reads CSVENRGRSTEAFF. The CDR3 region has the DNA TGCAGCGTTGAGAATCGGGGTCGGAGCACTGAAGCTTTCTTT.

This chain joins TRBV5-8 and TRBJ2-3; TRBD1 is a possible D gene (6 bases). The germline gives CDR1 SGHTS, CDR2 YDEGEE. The CDR3 is 14 residues long. Trimming removed 4 bases from V and 0 bases from J, with 9 bases in between. CDR3: CASSRGQSTDTQYF. The CDR3 DNA reads TGTGCCAGCAGCCGTGGACAGAGCACAGATACGCAGTATTTT.

This clone was seen a few times. This chain links TRBV4-1 with TRBJ1-1; D is unresolved. The CDR3 spans 14 residues. Germline V gene sequence: CDR1 MGHRA, CDR2 YSYEKL. The V and J ends lost 2 bases and 6 bases respectively, with 13 bases between them. CDR3 region: CASSQIDGRAEAFF. The CDR3 DNA sequence: TGCGCCAGCAGCCAAATAGACGGGAGGGCTGAAGCTTTCTTT.

This clone has a handful of counts. The chain uses TRBV6-5 and TRBJ1-4, with D hard to call. Germline-derived CDR1 and CDR2 are MNHEY and SVGAGI. The CDR3 has 16 amino acids. Trimming took off 2 bases at V and 5 bases at J, with 15 bases between the two ends. The CDR3 bases are TGTGCCAGCAGTTACGTATCTCGGGGTCCAAATGAAAAACTGTTTTTT. Protein: CASSYVSRGPNEKLFF.